These 8 T cell receptor beta chains were all obtained from the same sample, sequenced in a study of T cell responses to AZD1222 COVID-19 vaccine. Using immunoSEQ multiplex PCR, the repertoire was profiled, and TCRdb retains in-frame clones only, with some absent. The data hold roughly 49,000 clones, with 87% observed a single time. This specimen consisted of peripheral blood, obtained 28 days after the second AZD1222 dose. The origin of the receptors is an adult who received the AZD1222 COVID-19 vaccine.

This clone was recorded only once. The V and J genes are TRBV5-1 and TRBJ1-1; no clear D gene. The V gene lost 4 bases and the J gene lost 3 bases, with 16 bases spanning the gap. CDR3 length: 15 amino acids. Germline V lookup: CDR1 SGHRS, CDR2 YFSETQ. CDR3 in amino acids: CASSAEGATYTEAFF. CDR3 coding DNA: TGCGCCAGCAGCGCCGAGGGCGCGACGTACACTGAAGCTTTCTTT.

This chain links TRBV18 with TRBJ2-5; 10 bases are a match to TRBD1. The V gene end was trimmed by 3 bases and the J gene end by 2 bases; junction bases not matched to a gene: 3. The CDR3 totals 15 residues. Per germline, CDR1 KGHSH and CDR2 LQKENI. CDR3 DNA sequence: TGTGCCAGCTCACCCGGGGGACAGGGGCAAGAGACCCAGTACTTC. Translated: CASSPGGQGQETQYF.

The CDR3 spells CASSLAGQGNNEQFF. The CDR3 coding sequence is TGTGCCAGCAGCTTAGCCGGACAGGGCAACAATGAGCAGTTCTTC. The chain joins TRBV7-6 to TRBJ2-1; TRBD1 matches at 8 bases. The V segment lost 0 bases and the J segment 5 bases; nucleotides outside the gene matches: 3. CDR3 length: 15 amino acids. CDR1 and CDR2 from the germline V gene are SGHVS and FNYEAQ.

The rearrangement joins TRBV16 to TRBJ1-5, with 8 positions matching TRBD1. J was trimmed by 4 bases and V by 4 bases; bases with no gene match: 9. CDR3 length: 16 residues. Germline loops: CDR1 KGHSY, CDR2 FQNENV. The DNA for the CDR3 is TGTGCCAGCAGCCTTGGGACAGGTTTTCGGAATCAGCCCCAGCATTTT. The encoded protein is CASSLGTGFRNQPQHF.

This rearrangement joins TRBV14 to TRBJ1-4; maybe TRBD1 (6 bases). Germline CDR1 is SGHDN and CDR2 is FVKESK. The length of the CDR3 is 17 residues. V was shortened by 0 bases and J by 0 bases, with 11 bases between the two germline ends. The CDR3 sequence is CASSQDSGAATNEKLFF. CDR3 sequence (DNA): TGTGCCAGCAGCCAAGATTCAGGGGCTGCAACTAATGAAAAACTGTTTTTT.

This sequence joins TRBV2 and TRBJ2-7; no clear D. The length of the CDR3 is 11 residues. V was cut by 5 bases and J by 4 bases, with 6 bases left in between. Germline V lookup: CDR1 SNHLY, CDR2 FYNNEI. CDR3 in amino acids: CASSIRYEQYF. DNA of the CDR3: TGTGCCAGCAGTATCAGATACGAGCAGTACTTC.

The chain links TRBV18 to TRBJ1-5; possibly TRBD1 for D (5 bases). Germline CDR1 reads KGHSH; CDR2 reads LQKENI. The CDR3 is made up of 15 amino acids. The germline V and J ends were trimmed by 1 base and 2 bases, with 9 bases remaining between them. The CDR3 protein is CASSPREGGNQPQHF. The CDR3 DNA follows: TGTGCCAGCTCACCACGGGAAGGGGGCAATCAGCCCCAGCATTTT.

This clone turned up a few times. This chain joins TRBV20-1 and TRBJ1-1, with D perhaps matching TRBD1 (6 bases). The CDR3 has 11 residues. In germline, CDR1 is DFQATT, CDR2 SNEGSKA (reference sequence). The CDR3 sequence is CRWAGATEAFF. The CDR3 DNA is TGCAGGTGGGCAGGGGCGACTGAAGCTTTCTTT.